These T cell receptor beta chains were read from a single sample in a study of control samples from healthy donors and cancer patients. Profiled with immunoSEQ multiplex PCR; TCRdb holds only in-frame clones, not every one. The data contain around 140,000 clones, 80% to 95% of them singletons. The sample comprised blood. These receptors were taken from a man in his forties or fifties in good health. Each CDR3 is given with its conserved first and last residue. Fields, in order: J gene, V gene, CDR3 protein.

TRBJ1-1,TRBV29-1,CSVDRGTEAFF
TRBJ1-2,TRBV25-1,CASSRGFGYTF
TRBJ1-2,TRBV5-1,CASSRGTTDGYTF
TRBJ2-5,TRBV5-1,CASSLGFQGRSETQYF
TRBJ2-5,TRBV18,CASSPSPPSGGAKRSETQYF
TRBJ1-1,TRBV27,CASSPPRRVFAEAFF
TRBJ1-1,TRBV27,CASSLQGNTEAFF
TRBJ2-5,TRBV2,CASSEGTRGETQYF
TRBJ1-2,TRBV6-5,CASRISRGAYGYTF
TRBJ2-1,TRBV5-1,CASSLGNEQFF
TRBJ2-3,TRBV2,CASKGDQDTQYF
TRBJ2-3,TRBV5-1,CASSLGLAALVDTQYF
TRBJ1-2,TRBV5-1,CASSEDRVGNYGYTF
TRBJ1-5,TRBV11-1,CASSPQPSGPQHF
TRBJ1-2,TRBV6-1,CASSEAGLYGYTF
TRBJ1-1,TRBV6-5,CASRTGKNTEAFF
TRBJ1-5,TRBV6-5,CASRLTGEQPQHF
TRBJ1-3,TRBV3-1/TRBV3-2,CASSLRGSGNTIYF
TRBJ1-2,TRBV27,CASSLSPGQGMRTF
TRBJ2-2,TRBV5-1,CASSLTGGDTGELFF
TRBJ1-1,TRBV19,CASSIGGQGANTEAFF
TRBJ1-5,TRBV2,CASRTTGASQGQPQHF
TRBJ1-1,TRBV2,CASSPTGLLAFF
TRBJ1-5,TRBV27,CASSWAKNQPQHF
TRBJ2-5,TRBV20-1,CSVDKETQYF
TRBJ2-3,TRBV5-4,CASSRVTDTQYF